This TCR beta chain emerged from a study of cytomegalovirus exposure and HLA in healthy donors. Regarding the study as a whole: Later genetic work tied a missense DCLRE1C variant to beta-chain V and J trimming.

The PCR ran on 60 Vbeta and 13 Jbeta primers. This table comes from immunoSEQ multiplex PCR, and its TCRdb copy is limited to in-frame clones, with some not included. The table has about 82,000 clones, approximately 70% seen once. A word on this clone: Its specificity is not known. One end of the junction varies from germline; a read error may be responsible.

The TCR originated in a man in his 60s in good health and CMV-seronegative. Sequencing was performed on PBMCs.

The CDR3: CSSSLVLSAASYEQYF. The CDR3 DNA reads as TGTTCCAGCAGCTTAGTTCTGAGCGCCGCCTCCTACGAGCAGTACTTC. This rearrangement joins TRBV7-9 to TRBJ2-7; D is uncertain. CDR1 is SEHNR, CDR2 FQNEAQ, per germline (reference sequence). The CDR3 totals 16 residues.